A single sample gave rise to the 13 T cell receptor beta chains below, sequenced in a study of blood T cell repertoires in COVID-19. Assay used: immunoSEQ multiplex PCR; TCRdb lists only in-frame clones, some missing. Of 100,000 to 110,000 clones listed, approximately 84% were seen once; the top ten hold roughly 7.4%. The sequenced sample was peripheral blood. These receptors all stem from a young man in a cohort sampled during active COVID-19.

The chain has TRBV9 and TRBJ2-3; TRBD2 is a possible D gene (5 bases). Germline CDR1 reads SGDLS; CDR2 reads YYNGEE. The length of the CDR3 is 14 residues. Between the trimmed V and J ends, which lost 0 bases and 1 base, there was a span of 6 bases. The CDR3 loop is CASSVVSGTDTQYF. CDR3 nucleotide sequence: TGTGCCAGCAGCGTAGTTAGCGGCACAGATACGCAGTATTTT.

The gene calls are TRBV5-4 and TRBJ2-5; 7 bases line up with TRBD2. The CDR3 has 16 residues. Germline CDR1 is SGHNT and CDR2 is YYREEE (reference sequence). The junction had 15 bases not matched to a gene; V was cut back by 4 bases and J by 6 bases. The CDR3 here is CASSPAGATSVQTQYF. The CDR3 DNA reads TGTGCCAGCAGCCCCGCCGGGGCCACTAGCGTGCAGACCCAGTACTTC.

The CDR3 is CASSRTGTSSSSGANVLTF. CDR3 nucleotide sequence: TGTGCCAGCAGCCGCACCGGGACTAGCTCTTCTTCTGGGGCCAACGTCCTGACTTTC. The chain links TRBV7-2 to TRBJ2-6; 9 bases align to TRBD2. CDR3 length: 19 residues. Germline loops: CDR1 SGHTA, CDR2 FQGNSA. Trimming cost V 5 bases and J 1 base; bases outside gene matches: 12.

This chain links TRBV10-3 with TRBJ2-1; 7 bases are shared with TRBD2. The ends lost 6 bases at V and 3 bases at J; junction bases unmatched: 14. The CDR3 loop spans 17 amino acids. Germline loops: CDR1 ENHRY, CDR2 SYGVKD. The CDR3 coding sequence is TGTGCCATCAGCTACTCGATCGAGGTAGCGGGCTACAATGAGCAGTTCTTC. The encoded protein is CAISYSIEVAGYNEQFF.

The chain links TRBV4-2 to TRBJ1-1, with 7 bases aligning to TRBD1. Germline V gives CDR1 LGHNA, CDR2 YNFKEQ. The CDR3 totals 16 residues. V gave up 3 bases and J gave up 0 bases; unmatched junction bases: 7. In nucleotides, the CDR3 is TGTGCCAGCAGCCAGGCTCCCACAGGGGTGAACACTGAAGCTTTCTTT. The encoded protein is CASSQAPTGVNTEAFF.

The rearrangement uses TRBV7-8 and TRBJ1-5; TRBD1 matches at 9 bases. Per germline, CDR1 SGHVS and CDR2 FQNEAQ. The CDR3 is 14 residues long. V was clipped by 6 bases and J by 7 bases; unmatched bases: 7. The CDR3 region has the DNA TGTGCCAGCAGTTGGGACAGGGAAAGCCAGCCCCAGCATTTT. It specifies CASSWDRESQPQHF.

As for this clone: Other DNA sequences in the sample encode the same CDR3. This chain joins TRBV5-1 and TRBJ2-2; the match to TRBD1 covers 8 bases. There are 16 residues in the CDR3. The germline V gene encodes CDR1 SGHRS and CDR2 YFSETQ. V lost 1 base, J lost 1 base, and 3 bases stayed unmatched. The CDR3 sequence is CASSLNGQGNTGELFF. CDR3 sequence (DNA): TGCGCCAGCAGCTTGAACGGACAGGGGAACACCGGGGAGCTGTTTTTT.

The V and J genes are TRBV9 and TRBJ2-2; TRBD1 might be the D (5 bases). Germline-derived CDR1 and CDR2 are SGDLS and YYNGEE. The germline V and J ends were trimmed by 0 bases and 4 bases, with 7 bases remaining between them. This CDR3 comprises 14 residues. CDR3 loop: CASSVARATGELFF. CDR3 nucleotides: TGTGCCAGCAGCGTAGCCAGGGCCACCGGGGAGCTGTTTTTT.

V and J are TRBV19 and TRBJ1-3, with D maybe TRBD1 (5 bases). Germline V gives CDR1 LNHDA, CDR2 SQIVND (reference sequence). This CDR3 has 15 amino acids. Trimming took off 6 bases at V and 0 bases at J, with 12 bases between the two ends. The CDR3 coding sequence is TGTGCCAGTAGGGCAGGGACTTCCTCTGGAAACACCATATATTTT. It codes for CASRAGTSSGNTIYF.

CDR3 bases: TGTGCCAGCAGCTTACCAGGGGGCTCTAATTCACCCCTCCACTTT. Its protein is CASSLPGGSNSPLHF. This chain joins TRBV11-2 and TRBJ1-6; 8 bases match TRBD1. CDR1 is SGHAT and CDR2 is FQNNGV in the germline V gene. The V and J ends lost 2 bases and 6 bases, in that order; junction bases with no gene match: 3. This CDR3 comprises 15 residues.

The rearrangement joins TRBV27 to TRBJ2-5, with 11 bases matching TRBD2. The CDR3 has 16 amino acids. In germline, CDR1 is MNHEY, CDR2 SMNVEV (reference sequence). V shed 6 bases and J 4 bases; nucleotides not matched to a gene: 10. For the CDR3, the DNA is TGTGCCAGCAGCCCCTCTAGCGGGGGGCTAACAGAGACCCAGTACTTC. As protein: CASSPSSGGLTETQYF.

V gene TRBV6-5 combines with J gene TRBJ2-3, with D possibly being TRBD2 (7 bases). The germline V gene has CDR1 MNHEY and CDR2 SVGAGI. The ends were cut back, 2 bases at V and 1 base at J, with 13 bases in the middle. The CDR3 has 16 residues. CDR3 residues: CASSYLAGAGTDTQYF. The CDR3 coding sequence is TGTGCCAGCAGTTACCTCGCGGGGGCGGGCACAGATACGCAGTATTTT.

The V gene is TRBV7-9, the J gene TRBJ1-5, with TRBD1 matching 7 bases. CDR1 is SEHNR, CDR2 FQNEAQ, per germline (reference sequence). The CDR3 runs 14 residues. V lost 4 bases, J lost 6 bases, and 6 bases stayed unmatched. CDR3: CASSSQGELQPQHF. The CDR3 DNA reads TGTGCCAGCAGCTCCCAGGGGGAACTTCAGCCCCAGCATTTT. Full variable domain (remainder filled in from reference TRBV7-9 and TRBJ1-5): DTGVSQNPRHKITKRGQNVTFRCDPISEHNRLYWYRQTLGQGPEFLTYFQNEAQLEKSRLLSDRFSAERPKGSFSTLEIQRTEQGDSAMYLCASSSQGELQPQHFGDGTRLSIL.